The 13 T cell receptor beta chains below come from one sample, sequenced in a study of tumour-infiltrating T cells in Burkitt lymphoma. The method was immunoSEQ multiplex PCR; TCRdb's version includes in-frame clones alone and lacks a portion of them. The sample includes about 780 clones, 23% of them seen just once. The sample consisted of tumor tissue. These receptors originate from a human donor with Burkitt lymphoma.

This clone was seen a handful of times. The J gene is TRBJ1-6, the V gene TRBV4-1; D might be TRBD1 (5 bases). V was trimmed by 4 bases and J by 7 bases, leaving 11 bases between them. CDR1 and CDR2 from the germline V gene are MGHRA and YSYEKL. This CDR3 is built from 14 residues. Here the CDR3 reads CASSLRGDNSPLHF. The CDR3 DNA sequence: TGCGCCAGCAGCCTGAGGGGTGACAATTCACCCCTCCACTTT.

This clone showed up just a few times. This rearrangement joins TRBV7-8 to TRBJ1-2, with 9 bases lining up with TRBD1. CDR3 length: 15 residues. The germline CDR1 and CDR2 sequences are SGHVS and FQNEAQ. Losses at the gene ends were 5 bases for V and 5 bases for J; bases not matched to a gene: 9. The CDR3 here is CASSGRTGARYGYTF. Written as DNA, the CDR3 is TGTGCCAGCAGCGGCCGGACAGGGGCGAGGTATGGCTACACCTTC.

The rearrangement uses TRBV2 and TRBJ2-5; TRBD1 agrees at 9 bases. The V segment lost 7 bases and the J segment 1 base; nucleotides outside the gene matches: 4. The CDR3 consists of 14 residues. Germline V gene data show CDR1 as SNHLY and CDR2 as FYNNEI. CDR3 in amino acids: CASTMDRGQETQYF. CDR3 bases: TGTGCCAGCACTATGGACAGGGGCCAAGAGACCCAGTACTTC.

This clone has only a few counts. This chain connects TRBV30 to TRBJ1-5, with TRBD1 identical over 7 bases. The CDR3 is 15 residues long. The V and J ends lost 2 bases and 0 bases, in that order; junction bases with no gene match: 4. Germline-derived CDR1 and CDR2 are GTSNPN and SVGIG (reference sequence). CDR3 bases: TGTGCCTGGAGTAGGGACAGTAGTAGCAATCAGCCCCAGCATTTT. This codes for CAWSRDSSSNQPQHF.

This clone is categorized as large. V usage is TRBV7-3 and J usage is TRBJ2-3, with D perhaps TRBD2 (5 bases). Germline loops: CDR1 SGHTA, CDR2 FQGTGA. The CDR3 sequence is 14 residues long. Between the trimmed V and J ends, which lost 2 bases and 5 bases, there was a span of 11 bases. CDR3 DNA: TGTGCCAGCAGCTTATCTAGCTTGGGAGATACGCAGTATTTT. Translating gives CASSLSSLGDTQYF. The variable domain in full, completed from reference TRBV7-3 and TRBJ2-3, reads GAGVSQTPSNKVTEKGKYVELRCDPISGHTALYWYRQSLGQGPEFLIYFQGTGAADDSGLPNDRFFAVRPEGSVSTLKIQRTERGDSAVYLCASSLSSLGDTQYFGPGTRLTVL.

The chain is built from TRBV27 and TRBJ1-1, with 8 bases that match TRBD1. With 5 bases clipped from V and 7 bases from J, the junction kept 6 bases outside the gene matches. CDR3 length: 13 residues. The germline V gene encodes CDR1 MNHEY and CDR2 SMNVEV (reference sequence). This CDR3 reads CASSQWTGNEAFF. CDR3 in DNA: TGTGCCAGCAGTCAATGGACAGGGAATGAAGCTTTCTTT.

V usage is TRBV28 and J usage is TRBJ1-2; 9 nucleotides match TRBD1. Trimming cost V 4 bases and J 1 base; bases outside gene matches: 10. This CDR3 is 17 amino acids long. Germline V gives CDR1 MDHEN, CDR2 SYDVKM. CDR3 sequence: CASSSRTGASLNYGYTF. The CDR3 DNA follows: TGTGCCAGCAGTTCCCGGACAGGGGCTTCTCTTAACTATGGCTACACCTTC.

The V call is TRBV6-5, the J call TRBJ1-6, with a tentative D call TRBD1 (5 bases). This CDR3 has 14 residues. Germline V lookup: CDR1 MNHEY, CDR2 SVGAGI. The V end was cut by 6 bases, the J end by 3 bases, with 9 bases between. Written as DNA, the CDR3 is TGTGCCAGCAGGAGGACACACTATAATTCACCCCTCCACTTT. Translating gives CASRRTHYNSPLHF.

This clone was counted between two and nine times. Likely a read error: the CDR3 ends without its conserved phenylalanine or tryptophan. The rearrangement uses TRBV6-4 and TRBJ2-7, with D uncertain. Germline CDR1 is MRHNA and CDR2 is SNTAGT. V lost 0 bases and J lost 0, with 15 bases in between. The CDR3 is 17 amino acids. The DNA for the CDR3 is TGTGCCAGCAGTGACTCGAACCATACGGAGAGCTCCTACGAGCAGTACTCC. It specifies CASSDSNHTESSYEQYS.

In this sample, this clone is large. At the DNA level, this CDR3 is encoded by other sequences in the same sample as well. The chain combines TRBV27 with TRBJ1-1; weak D call: TRBD1 (6 bases). This CDR3 comprises 13 residues. From germline, CDR1 is MNHEY and CDR2 SMNVEV (reference sequence). The V and J ends lost 5 bases and 1 base respectively, with 8 bases between them. CDR3 amino acids: CASSVGGNTEAFF. CDR3 bases: TGTGCCAGCAGTGTAGGGGGGAACACTGAAGCTTTCTTT.

The gene calls are TRBV10-3 and TRBJ2-7, with 11 bases fitting TRBD1. V trimming: 4 bases; J trimming: 5 bases; junction bases outside the gene matches: 7. Per germline, CDR1 ENHRY and CDR2 SYGVKD. CDR3 size: 15 residues. CDR3 in amino acids: CAISGARTGGDEQYF. CDR3 nucleotides: TGTGCCATCAGTGGGGCCCGGACAGGGGGCGACGAGCAGTACTTC.

The chain uses TRBV27 and TRBJ2-1; D might be TRBD2 (6 bases). Germline-derived CDR1 and CDR2 are MNHEY and SMNVEV (reference sequence). Deletions cut 2 bases from V and 2 bases from J, with 13 bases between. CDR3 length: 16 residues. The CDR3 DNA is TGTGCCAGCAGTTTAGAAGTGGGGGGACCCTACAATGAGCAGTTCTTC. This gives the protein CASSLEVGGPYNEQFF.

This clone was recorded a few times. J is TRBJ2-5 and V is TRBV18; the D call may be TRBD1 or TRBD2 (5 bases each). Looked up from germline, CDR1 is KGHSH and CDR2 is LQKENI. The CDR3 runs 14 residues. Deletions cut 2 bases from V and 1 base from J, with 8 bases between. The CDR3 region has the DNA TGTGCCAGCTCACCAGAGGGGATCCAAGAGACCCAGTACTTC. It yields the protein CASSPEGIQETQYF.